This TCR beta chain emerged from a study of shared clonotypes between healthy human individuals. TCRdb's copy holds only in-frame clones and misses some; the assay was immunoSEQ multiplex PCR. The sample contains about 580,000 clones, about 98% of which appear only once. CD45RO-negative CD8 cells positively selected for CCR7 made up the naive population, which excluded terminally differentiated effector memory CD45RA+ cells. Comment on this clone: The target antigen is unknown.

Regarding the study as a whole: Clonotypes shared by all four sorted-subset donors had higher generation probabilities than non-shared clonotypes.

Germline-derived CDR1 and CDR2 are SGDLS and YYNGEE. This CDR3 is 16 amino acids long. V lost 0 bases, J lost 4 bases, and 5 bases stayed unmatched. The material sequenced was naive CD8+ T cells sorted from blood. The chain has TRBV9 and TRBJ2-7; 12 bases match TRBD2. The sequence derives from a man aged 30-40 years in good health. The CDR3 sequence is CASSVGTGLAGYEQYF. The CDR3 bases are TGTGCCAGCAGCGTAGGAACAGGACTAGCGGGGTACGAGCAGTACTTC.